This passage covers 18 T cell receptor beta chains from one sample sequenced in a study of shared clonotypes between healthy human individuals. It was CD45RO-negative cells, positively selected for CCR7, that made up naive CD8 cells, with terminally differentiated effector memory CD45RA+ cells excluded. Generated by immunoSEQ multiplex PCR, the TCRdb table keeps only in-frame clones and is missing some. This table has about 2 million clones, about 95% appearing once. Sequencing was carried out using naive CD8+ T cells sorted from blood. All receptors derive from a man between 18 and 29 years old in good health.

The V and J genes are TRBV4-1 and TRBJ2-2, with D perhaps matching TRBD1 or TRBD2 (5 bases each). Germline V CDR1 and CDR2: MGHRA, YSYEKL. V was shortened by 0 bases and J by 4 bases, with 9 bases between the two germline ends. The CDR3 covers 15 residues. The CDR3 spells CASSQERGSTGELFF. The CDR3 nucleotides are TGCGCCAGCAGCCAAGAGAGGGGTAGCACCGGGGAGCTGTTTTTT.

This chain uses TRBV11-1 with TRBJ1-1; D is ambiguous. The CDR3 loop spans 13 amino acids. V lost 5 bases, J lost 11 bases, and 18 bases lay in between. Germline lookup yields CDR1 SGHAT and CDR2 FQDESV (reference sequence). The DNA for the CDR3 is TGTGCCAGCAGCCGAGAACCCGACACGATTGCTTTCTTT. Translated, it gives CASSREPDTIAFF.

In DNA form, the CDR3 reads TGCGCCAGCAGCCAAGATCTCTGGAGCTACGAGCAGTACTTC. It yields the protein CASSQDLWSYEQYF. V gene TRBV4-3 combines with J gene TRBJ2-7; no reliable D call. Trimming left V 0 bases short and J 3 bases short, with 9 bases between. Looked up from germline, CDR1 is LGHNA and CDR2 is YSLEER. CDR3 length equals 14 residues.

The chain employs TRBV11-2 and TRBJ2-7; D is ambiguous. The CDR3 runs 14 residues. V was cut by 6 bases and J by 0 bases, with 12 bases left in between. Germline CDR1 reads SGHAT; CDR2 reads FQNNGV. CDR3 residues: CASRPDISSYEQYF. CDR3 nucleotides: TGTGCCAGCAGGCCAGACATTAGCTCCTACGAGCAGTACTTC.

Here the CDR3 DNA reads TGTGCCAGCAGCCAAGCGTTTAGCGGGCCTGGGGAGACCCAGTACTTC. This codes for CASSQAFSGPGETQYF. The gene calls are TRBV14 and TRBJ2-5, with 7 bases lining up with TRBD2. Germline CDR1 and CDR2: SGHDN and FVKESK. The ends lost 1 base at V and 5 bases at J; junction bases unmatched: 10. The CDR3 has 16 amino acids.

This sequence joins TRBV6-5 and TRBJ1-1; D unclear. From germline, CDR1 is MNHEY and CDR2 SVGAGI. Trimming cost V 1 base and J 2 bases, with 8 bases left between them. The CDR3 contains 14 residues. The CDR3 sequence is CASSYLSANTEAFF. In DNA, the CDR3 is TGTGCCAGCAGTTACTTGTCCGCTAACACTGAAGCTTTCTTT.

The chain has TRBV6-5 and TRBJ2-7, with TRBD2 identical over 7 bases. Trimming cost V 6 bases and J 3 bases; bases outside gene matches: 2. Germline CDR1 is MNHEY and CDR2 is SVGAGI. There are 12 residues in the CDR3. CDR3 in amino acids: CASRGGIYEQYF. CDR3 nucleotides: TGTGCCAGCAGGGGGGGGATCTACGAGCAGTACTTC.

The rearrangement links TRBV9 to TRBJ1-1; a weak D match, TRBD1 (5 bases). The CDR3 runs 14 residues. Per the germline V gene, CDR1 is SGDLS and CDR2 is YYNGEE. Trimming took 3 bases from V and 3 from J, leaving 12 bases between them. This CDR3 reads CASSEGLPHTEAFF. CDR3 coding DNA: TGTGCCAGCAGCGAGGGACTACCCCACACTGAAGCTTTCTTT.

Details on this clone: A much larger clone sits a single nucleotide away, making a read error possible. The chain uses TRBV7-3 and TRBJ2-7, with 11 nucleotides matching TRBD1. Germline V gene sequence: CDR1 SGHTA, CDR2 FQGTGA. Trimming at V came to 4 bases and at J to 4 bases, leaving 0 bases not matched to a gene. The CDR3 runs 13 residues. CDR3 DNA: TGTGCCAGCAGCTGGGACAGGGGGTACGAGCAGTACTTC. This encodes CASSWDRGYEQYF.

About this clone itself: At one of its ends the junction is not consistent with the germline gene, which may arise from a read error. This rearrangement joins TRBV7-7 to TRBJ2-1; a possible D gene is TRBD1 (7 bases). CDR1 is SSHAT and CDR2 is FNYEAQ in the germline V gene (reference sequence). CDR3 length equals 14 residues. The CDR3 spells CASSSGGLYNEQFF. The CDR3 DNA reads TGTGCTAGCAGCTCAGGGGGGCTCTACAATGAGCAGTTCTTC.

The chain is built from TRBV11-2 and TRBJ1-5; TRBD1 might be the D (5 bases). The CDR3 extends over 18 amino acids. Germline assignment: CDR1 SGHAT and CDR2 FQNNGV. The ends were cut back, 1 base at V and 1 base at J, with 17 bases in the middle. This CDR3 is CASSLGPVGGRSNQPQHF. CDR3 DNA sequence: TGTGCCAGCAGCTTAGGCCCTGTCGGGGGACGAAGCAATCAGCCCCAGCATTTT.

The J gene is TRBJ2-1, the V gene TRBV28; no clear D gene. The CDR3 runs 14 residues. Germline V gene data show CDR1 as MDHEN and CDR2 as SYDVKM. Trimming left V 1 base short and J 7 bases short, with 11 bases between. CDR3 nucleotide sequence: TGTGCCAGCAGTTTATTGGGCTCTGGGAATGAGCAGTTCTTC. It is translated as CASSLLGSGNEQFF.

This sequence joins TRBV4-1 and TRBJ1-1; 10 positions match TRBD1. CDR3 length: 17 amino acids. Germline V gene data show CDR1 as MGHRA and CDR2 as YSYEKL. V shed 0 bases, J shed 4 bases, and the junction held 8 bases outside the gene matches. In nucleotides, the CDR3 is TGCGCCAGCAGCCAAGAACGGACAGGGGGGAGGGTCACTGAAGCTTTCTTT. Translating it yields CASSQERTGGRVTEAFF.

The gene calls are TRBV5-6 and TRBJ2-7, with D perhaps being TRBD1 or TRBD2 (5 bases each). CDR3 length: 12 residues. V lost 3 bases and J 5 bases, leaving 9 bases between the germline ends. The germline V gene encodes CDR1 SGHDT and CDR2 YYEEEE. The CDR3 region has the DNA TGTGCCAGCAGCTGGGGGTGGAACGAGCAGTACTTC. As protein: CASSWGWNEQYF. The whole variable domain, remainder taken from reference TRBV5-6 and TRBJ2-7, is DAGVTQSPTHLIKTRGQQVTLRCSPKSGHDTVSWYQQALGQGPQFIFQYYEEEERQRGNFPDRFSGHQFPNYSSELNVNALLLGDSALYLCASSWGWNEQYFGPGTRLTVT.

Remarks on this clone: Distinct nucleotide sequences in the sample also encode this CDR3. The chain combines TRBV7-9 with TRBJ2-1, with 11 bases matching TRBD2. CDR1 and CDR2 (germline): SEHNR, FQNEAQ (reference sequence). J was trimmed by 2 bases and V by 5 bases; bases with no gene match: 5. The CDR3 length is 16 residues. This chain's CDR3 is CASSPEGLAAYNEQFF. CDR3 DNA: TGTGCCAGCAGCCCCGAGGGACTAGCGGCCTACAATGAGCAGTTCTTC.

V and J are TRBV4-1 and TRBJ2-5; 8 bases are a match to TRBD2. V lost 2 bases, J lost 4 bases, and 18 bases stayed unmatched. CDR1 is MGHRA, CDR2 YSYEKL, per germline. The CDR3 runs 19 residues. The CDR3 reads CASSQSSAGAARGTETQYF. The CDR3, as DNA: TGCGCCAGCAGCCAAAGTTCAGCGGGGGCCGCCAGAGGGACAGAGACCCAGTACTTC.

As DNA, the CDR3 is TGTGCCAAACCTCAAGTCCGCACCATATATTTT. This codes for CAKPQVRTIYF. The genes are TRBV27 and TRBJ1-3; D gene uncertain. V was cut by 10 bases and J by 9 bases, with 13 bases left in between. This CDR3 has 11 residues. CDR1 MNHEY and CDR2 SMNVEV come from the germline V gene (reference sequence).

The CDR3 nucleotides read TGTGCCAGTAGTCCCCGTGGGGGGCGGAATGCCTTGACCTACGAGCAGTACTTC. Its protein is CASSPRGGRNALTYEQYF. The chain has TRBV19 and TRBJ2-7, with D perhaps assigned TRBD1 or TRBD2 (6 bases each). Trimming pared 5 bases from V and 2 bases from J, leaving 25 bases between. Germline V gives CDR1 LNHDA, CDR2 SQIVND (reference sequence). The CDR3 contains 18 residues.